The 30 T cell receptor beta chains below were found in one sample sequenced in a study of T cells expressing NK-cell markers (TCRdb year 2020). Receptor libraries were prepared by 5' RACE. Sequencer: Illumina HiSeq 2000. The reads, reprocessed by TCRdb, yield one row per CDR3 protein sequence and no DNA. The data table for this sample lists fewer than 550,000 distinct CDR3 sequences. Over 1.3% of the sample is taken by the ten largest. The sequencing input was blood T cells: a sorted CD56 or NKG2C T cell subset, CD4+ or CD8+ T cells, or bulk PBMC T cells (not recorded which). The receptors derive from a woman between 45 and 65 years old in good health. Donor details come from another sample of the same person, matched by shared clones.

The chain recombines TRBV6-5 with TRBJ2-3; TCRdb's D gene call, TRBD2, goes unchecked for lack of DNA. Germline-derived CDR1 and CDR2 are MNHEY and SVGAGI. This CDR3 contains 17 residues. The CDR3 protein is CASSSSGLAGNTDTQYF.

This chain links TRBV29-1 with TRBJ1-1; TCRdb's D call, TRBD1, is unchecked because there is no DNA. Germline lookup yields CDR1 SQVTM and CDR2 ANQGSEA. CDR3 size: 13 residues. The CDR3 reads CSVVGQAPFEAFF. Together with reference TRBV29-1 and TRBJ1-1, the CDR3 gives the full variable domain: SAVISQKPSRDICQRGTSLTIQCQVDSQVTMMFWYRQQPGQSLTLIATANQGSEATYESGFVIDKFPISRPNLTFSTLTVSNMSPEDSSIYLCSVVGQAPFEAFFGQGTRLTVV.

The chain combines TRBV6-6 with TRBJ1-5. The CDR3 covers 16 residues. Germline lookup yields CDR1 MNHNY and CDR2 SVGAGI (reference sequence). CDR3 protein: CASSYDRGKSNQPQHF.

This chain connects TRBV9 to TRBJ1-1; as DNA is missing, the TRBD1 call by TCRdb cannot be tested. This CDR3 is built from 12 residues. The germline V gene encodes CDR1 SGDLS and CDR2 YYNGEE. The CDR3 region is CASSPPRGIAFF.

The rearrangement links TRBV9 to TRBJ2-1; TCRdb gives TRBD2 as the D gene, but with no DNA this cannot be confirmed. In germline, CDR1 is SGDLS, CDR2 YYNGEE. This CDR3 spans 14 amino acids. This chain's CDR3 is CASSFGGSRDEQFF.

This chain joins TRBV2 and TRBJ2-1; TCRdb returns TRBD1, unconfirmable since there is no DNA. Germline CDR1 is SNHLY and CDR2 is FYNNEI. The CDR3 has 14 residues. This chain's CDR3 is CASLGRPTYNEQFF.

The chain has TRBV11-2 and TRBJ1-1; the TCRdb D gene call, TRBD1, has no DNA to confirm it. The germline V gene has CDR1 SGHAT and CDR2 FQNNGV. The CDR3 totals 15 residues. CDR3 sequence: CASSLGRLTGDSAFF.

This chain links TRBV4-1 with TRBJ1-3. Germline CDR1 is MGHRA and CDR2 is YSYEKL. The CDR3 extends over 13 amino acids. CDR3 amino acids: CASSQLLVNTIYF.

The gene calls are TRBV12-3 or TRBV12-4 and TRBJ2-5; the D gene TCRdb calls, TRBD1, cannot be checked with no DNA. The CDR3 is 13 amino acids. CDR3 sequence: CASSPGRQETQYF.

The CDR3 protein is CASRVTSANTGELFF. This sequence joins TRBV6-6 and TRBJ2-2; TCRdb's D gene call, TRBD2, goes unchecked for lack of DNA. Germline-derived CDR1 and CDR2 are MNHNY and SVGAGI (reference sequence). This CDR3 contains 15 residues.

The chain uses TRBV20-1 and TRBJ2-7; TCRdb names TRBD2, which stays unverified in the absence of DNA. Germline-derived CDR1 and CDR2 are DFQATT and SNEGSKA (reference sequence). The CDR3 spans 16 residues. CDR3 sequence reads: CSARDTAGTPTYEQYF.

V gene TRBV20-1 combines with J gene TRBJ2-1; TCRdb's D call of TRBD2 is untestable without DNA. The germline gives CDR1 DFQATT, CDR2 SNEGSKA (reference sequence). This CDR3 has 13 amino acids. CDR3 residues: CSATGGPYNEQFF.

The rearrangement uses TRBV7-9 and TRBJ2-3; the D gene TCRdb calls, TRBD2, cannot be checked with no DNA. The CDR3 loop spans 18 amino acids. Per the germline V gene, CDR1 is SEHNR and CDR2 is FQNEAQ (reference sequence). CDR3 loop: CASSLLAGIIDWTDTQYF.

The CDR3 loop is CASSLGAGAKSDTQYF. The chain carries TRBV5-1 and TRBJ2-3; no DNA is available, so the TRBD2 call from TCRdb remains unchecked. The CDR3 covers 16 residues. Germline V gives CDR1 SGHRS, CDR2 YFSETQ.

CDR3 residues: CASSVVDGTAGVLETQYF. The rearrangement links TRBV9 to TRBJ2-5; absent DNA, TCRdb's TRBD2 call cannot be checked. Germline CDR1 is SGDLS and CDR2 is YYNGEE. There are 18 residues in the CDR3.

CDR3 protein: CASSSGAGYGKLFF. The V call is TRBV3-1, the J call TRBJ1-4. The CDR3 runs to 14 residues. Germline V gives CDR1 LGHDT, CDR2 YNNKEL (reference sequence).

The chain carries TRBV12-5 and TRBJ2-3; TCRdb's assignment of TRBD2 cannot be checked, as there is no DNA. Germline V lookup: CDR1 LGHNT, CDR2 FRNRAP. The CDR3 has 18 residues. CDR3 protein: CASGFGGGASGSQDTQYF.

V is TRBV24-1 and J is TRBJ2-2. Germline-derived CDR1 and CDR2 are KGHDR and SFDVKD. The CDR3 contains 12 residues. The CDR3 sequence is CATSGVTGELFF.

The chain links TRBV6-1 to TRBJ2-4; the TCRdb call, TRBD1, lacks DNA for checking. This CDR3 contains 14 residues. CDR1 and CDR2 from the germline V gene are MNHNS and SASEGT. The CDR3 here is CASNTGTKGNIQYF.

The chain joins TRBV27 to TRBJ2-3; TCRdb lists TRBD1, though no DNA is available to test this call. Germline V gene sequence: CDR1 MNHEY, CDR2 SMNVEV (reference sequence). The CDR3 has 16 amino acids. CDR3: CASSFTRGQFGDTQYF.

The chain is built from TRBV4-2 and TRBJ2-3; TCRdb's assignment of TRBD2 cannot be checked, as there is no DNA. From germline, CDR1 is LGHNA and CDR2 YNFKEQ. This CDR3 contains 16 residues. CDR3 sequence: CASSRTSGRTADTQYF.

The rearrangement links TRBV5-1 to TRBJ2-2. There are 14 residues in the CDR3. The V gene's germline CDR1 is SGHRS and CDR2 YFSETQ. The CDR3 protein is CASGVWGSTGELFF.

The chain carries TRBV9 and TRBJ2-1; absent DNA, TCRdb's TRBD1 call cannot be checked. CDR3 size: 18 residues. Germline CDR1 is SGDLS and CDR2 is YYNGEE. The CDR3 is CASSVGRGRQSSYNEQFF.

This chain links TRBV5-1 with TRBJ2-6; TCRdb gives TRBD1 as the D gene, but with no DNA this cannot be confirmed. Germline V gives CDR1 SGHRS, CDR2 YFSETQ. The CDR3 is made up of 15 amino acids. The CDR3 is CASSPYRAGANVLTF.

J is TRBJ2-5 and V is TRBV20-1; TCRdb proposes TRBD2, but this gene call is untestable without DNA. Germline loops: CDR1 DFQATT, CDR2 SNEGSKA (reference sequence). There are 14 residues in the CDR3. CDR3 in amino acids: CSASPLAVRETQYF.

The chain combines TRBV29-1 with TRBJ2-5; the TCRdb call, TRBD1, lacks DNA for checking. The CDR3 totals 14 residues. CDR1 is SQVTM and CDR2 is ANQGSEA in the germline V gene. CDR3 protein: CSVTRTGTGETQYF.

The chain uses TRBV24-1 and TRBJ2-3; the TCRdb call, TRBD1, lacks DNA for checking. This CDR3 region has 16 residues. The V gene's germline CDR1 is KGHDR and CDR2 SFDVKD. This CDR3 is CATSDRTGGLTDTQYF.

The V call is TRBV2, the J call TRBJ2-7; TCRdb gives TRBD1 as the D gene, but with no DNA this cannot be confirmed. This CDR3 region has 14 residues. Germline CDR1 SNHLY, CDR2 FYNNEI. CDR3 in amino acids: CASSDRGYLHEQYF.

The chain links TRBV12-3 or TRBV12-4 to TRBJ1-1; TCRdb's D call of TRBD1 is untestable without DNA. The CDR3 is 14 amino acids. CDR3 region: CASSYRKGDTEAFF.

V is TRBV18 and J is TRBJ2-5. The CDR3 spans 14 residues. Germline CDR1 is KGHSH and CDR2 is LQKENI. Here the CDR3 reads CASSPPGQKETQYF.